These T cell receptor beta chains were read from a single sample in a study of tumor-infiltrating lymphocytes in primary liver carcinoma. TCRdb reprocessed the multiplex PCR reads via MiXCR and lists one record per CDR3 protein. The repertoire holds fewer than 350,000 distinct CDR3 sequences, with 55% to 65% as singletons. Specimen: peripheral blood. Receptor source: a middle-aged man with primary liver carcinoma and hepatitis B virus infection. Each CDR3 is given with its conserved first and last residue. The D gene is left open where the match is weak. Some rows have no size entry. The others give once, few or many, or a class for an expanded clone.

len: 13
v_gene: TRBV6-1
d_gene: NA
j_gene: TRBJ2-4
abundance: few
CDR3aa: CASSETDVNIQYF
CDR3nt: TGTGCCAGCAGTGAGACGGATGTGAACATTCAGTACTTC

len: 14
v_gene: TRBV6-5
d_gene: NA
j_gene: TRBJ2-7
abundance: few
CDR3aa: CASSPGIGFGEQYF
CDR3nt: TGTGCCAGCAGTCCCGGGATAGGCTTCGGCGAGCAGTACTTC

len: 15
v_gene: TRBV10-3
d_gene: NA
j_gene: TRBJ2-3
abundance: NA
CDR3aa: CAISESRGDTETQYF
CDR3nt: TGTGCCATCAGTGAGTCTCGGGGTGACACAGAAACGCAGTATTTT

len: 15
v_gene: TRBV5-4
d_gene: NA
j_gene: TRBJ2-1
abundance: NA
CDR3aa: CDSRSGTSTYNEQFF
CDR3nt: TGTGACAGCAGATCCGGGACTTCAACCTACAATGAGCAGTTCTTC

len: 15
v_gene: TRBV4-3
d_gene: NA
j_gene: TRBJ2-2
abundance: many
CDR3aa: CASSQDPGNTGELFF
CDR3nt: TGCGCCAGCAGCCAAGATCCGGGGAACACCGGGGAGCTGTTTTTT

len: 15
v_gene: TRBV11-2
d_gene: TRBD2
j_gene: TRBJ2-1
abundance: NA
CDR3aa: CASSLSLAGGDEQFF
CDR3nt: TGTGCCAGCAGCTTAAGCCTAGCGGGAGGGGATGAGCAGTTCTTC

len: 13
v_gene: TRBV5-1
d_gene: NA
j_gene: TRBJ2-3
abundance: NA
CDR3aa: CASSLVGVDTQYF
CDR3nt: TGCGCCAGCAGCTTGGTGGGGGTCGATACGCAGTATTTT

len: 17
v_gene: TRBV6-1
d_gene: TRBD1
j_gene: TRBJ1-5
abundance: many
CDR3aa: CASSRRTGGGENQPQHF
CDR3nt: TGTGCCAGCAGTAGACGGACAGGGGGCGGAGAAAATCAGCCCCAGCATTTT

len: 16
v_gene: TRBV20-1
d_gene: NA
j_gene: TRBJ2-6
abundance: NA
CDR3aa: CSASQGHSSVANVLTF
CDR3nt: TGCAGTGCTTCACAGGGACACAGTTCTGTGGCCAACGTCCTGACTTTC

len: 14
v_gene: TRBV28
d_gene: NA
j_gene: TRBJ1-2
abundance: NA
CDR3aa: CASNVDRTDYGYTF
CDR3nt: TGTGCCAGCAACGTAGACAGGACTGACTATGGCTACACCTTC

len: 15
v_gene: TRBV11-1
d_gene: NA
j_gene: TRBJ2-1
abundance: NA
CDR3aa: CACNSLAGGYNEQFF
CDR3nt: TGTGCCTGCAACTCCCTCGCTGGAGGCTACAATGAGCAGTTCTTC

len: 15
v_gene: TRBV11-3
d_gene: NA
j_gene: TRBJ2-3
abundance: few
CDR3aa: CASSLSDGSTDTQYF
CDR3nt: TGTGCCAGCAGCTTGAGCGACGGGAGCACAGATACGCAGTATTTT

len: 14
v_gene: TRBV29-1
d_gene: NA
j_gene: TRBJ2-5
abundance: NA
CDR3aa: CGVTQLDRQETQYF
CDR3nt: TGCGGCGTCACCCAATTAGACAGGCAAGAGACCCAGTACTTC

len: 13
v_gene: TRBV29-1
d_gene: TRBD1
j_gene: TRBJ1-2
abundance: many
CDR3aa: CSVDRDRVHGYTF
CDR3nt: TGCAGCGTTGATAGGGACAGGGTCCATGGCTACACCTTC

len: 12
v_gene: TRBV7-9
d_gene: NA
j_gene: TRBJ2-3
abundance: few
CDR3aa: CVSSPSADTQYF
CDR3nt: TGTGTCAGCAGCCCCTCGGCAGATACGCAGTATTTT

len: 16
v_gene: TRBV11-3
d_gene: TRBD1
j_gene: TRBJ2-2
abundance: NA
CDR3aa: CTSSTRDRGRTGELFF
CDR3nt: TGTACCAGCAGCACACGTGACAGGGGGCGGACCGGGGAGCTGTTTTTT

len: 13
v_gene: TRBV4-2
d_gene: NA
j_gene: TRBJ2-1
abundance: NA
CDR3aa: CASSQGPAIEQFF
CDR3nt: TGTGCCAGCAGTCAGGGACCCGCCATTGAGCAGTTCTTC

len: 14
v_gene: TRBV6-1
d_gene: NA
j_gene: TRBJ1-1
abundance: NA
CDR3aa: CASSPEQGGAEAFF
CDR3nt: TGTGCCAGCAGCCCCGAACAGGGAGGCGCTGAAGCTTTCTTT

len: 14
v_gene: TRBV29-1
d_gene: NA
j_gene: TRBJ2-1
abundance: NA
CDR3aa: CSTNSASSYNEQFF
CDR3nt: TGCAGCACAAATAGCGCCAGCTCCTACAATGAACAGTTCTTC

len: 16
v_gene: TRBV7-8
d_gene: NA
j_gene: TRBJ2-1
abundance: many
CDR3aa: CASSLLGGVDYNEQFF
CDR3nt: TGTGCCAGCAGCTTATTAGGGGGTGTTGACTACAATGAGCAGTTCTTC

len: 14
v_gene: TRBV5-1
d_gene: TRBD1
j_gene: TRBJ1-2
abundance: once
CDR3aa: CASSLVGTGSDYTF
CDR3nt: TGCGCCAGCAGCTTGGTCGGGACAGGATCAGACTACACCTTC

len: 15
v_gene: TRBV11-2
d_gene: NA
j_gene: TRBJ2-5
abundance: NA
CDR3aa: CASSPDGRESETQYF
CDR3nt: TGTGCCAGCAGCCCGGATGGGCGGGAAAGTGAGACCCAGTACTTC

len: 13
v_gene: TRBV28
d_gene: TRBD1
j_gene: TRBJ1-2
abundance: NA
CDR3aa: CASSRDRGSGYTF
CDR3nt: TGTGCCAGCAGTCGGGACAGGGGGTCGGGCTACACCTTC

len: 16
v_gene: TRBV10-3
d_gene: TRBD2
j_gene: TRBJ2-1
abundance: few
CDR3aa: CVTTPAGGAGGNEQFF
CDR3nt: TGTGTCACGACCCCAGCGGGAGGGGCCGGGGGTAATGAGCAGTTCTTC

len: 17
v_gene: TRBV5-4
d_gene: TRBD2
j_gene: TRBJ2-3
abundance: NA
CDR3aa: CASSTPGSGRAGDTQYF
CDR3nt: TGTGCCAGCAGCACCCCTGGTAGCGGGAGAGCTGGAGATACGCAGTATTTT

len: 16
v_gene: TRBV10-3
d_gene: NA
j_gene: TRBJ2-3
abundance: NA
CDR3aa: CAFNAGNLFSTDTQYF
CDR3nt: TGTGCCTTCAATGCGGGGAACCTATTTAGCACAGATACGCAGTATTTT

len: 15
v_gene: TRBV6-1
d_gene: NA
j_gene: TRBJ2-4
abundance: many
CDR3aa: CASSLRGVAKNIQYF
CDR3nt: TGTGCCAGCAGTCTCAGAGGGGTAGCCAAAAACATTCAGTACTTC

len: 15
v_gene: TRBV5-1
d_gene: TRBD2
j_gene: TRBJ2-3
abundance: NA
CDR3aa: CASLISSGVTDTQYF
CDR3nt: TGCGCCAGTCTAATTTCTAGCGGGGTCACAGATACGCAGTATTTT

len: 14
v_gene: TRBV12-3/TRBV12-4
d_gene: TRBD1
j_gene: TRBJ1-3
abundance: many
CDR3aa: CASSVGQGRNTIYF
CDR3nt: TGTGCCAGCAGCGTTGGACAGGGTCGAAACACCATATATTTT

len: 16
v_gene: TRBV5-1
d_gene: TRBD2
j_gene: TRBJ2-7
abundance: NA
CDR3aa: CASCLGNLAGIYEQYF
CDR3nt: TGCGCCAGCTGCTTGGGCAATCTAGCGGGGATCTACGAGCAGTACTTC

len: 16
v_gene: TRBV6-6
d_gene: TRBD1
j_gene: TRBJ1-5
abundance: once
CDR3aa: CGSSYGTGASNQPQHF
CDR3nt: TGTGGCAGCAGTTACGGGACAGGGGCGAGCAATCAGCCCCAGCATTTT

len: 15
v_gene: TRBV11-1
d_gene: NA
j_gene: TRBJ2-1
abundance: few
CDR3aa: CASREGTILSNEQFF
CDR3nt: TGTGCCAGCAGGGAGGGGACAATCCTCTCCAATGAGCAGTTCTTC